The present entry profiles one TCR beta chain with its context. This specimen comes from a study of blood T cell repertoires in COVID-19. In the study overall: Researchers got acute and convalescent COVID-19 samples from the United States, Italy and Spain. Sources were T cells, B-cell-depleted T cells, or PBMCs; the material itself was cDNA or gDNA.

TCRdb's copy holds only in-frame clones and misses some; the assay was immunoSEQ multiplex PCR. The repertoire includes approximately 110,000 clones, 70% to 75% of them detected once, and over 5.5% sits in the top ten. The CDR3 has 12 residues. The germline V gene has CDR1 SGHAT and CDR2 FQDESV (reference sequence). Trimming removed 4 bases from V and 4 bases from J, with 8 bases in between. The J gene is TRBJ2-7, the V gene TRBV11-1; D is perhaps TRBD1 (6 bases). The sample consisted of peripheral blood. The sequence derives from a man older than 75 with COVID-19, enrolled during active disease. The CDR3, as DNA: TGTGCCAGCAGCTCTACAGGGTACGAGCAGTACTTC. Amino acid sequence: CASSSTGYEQYF.